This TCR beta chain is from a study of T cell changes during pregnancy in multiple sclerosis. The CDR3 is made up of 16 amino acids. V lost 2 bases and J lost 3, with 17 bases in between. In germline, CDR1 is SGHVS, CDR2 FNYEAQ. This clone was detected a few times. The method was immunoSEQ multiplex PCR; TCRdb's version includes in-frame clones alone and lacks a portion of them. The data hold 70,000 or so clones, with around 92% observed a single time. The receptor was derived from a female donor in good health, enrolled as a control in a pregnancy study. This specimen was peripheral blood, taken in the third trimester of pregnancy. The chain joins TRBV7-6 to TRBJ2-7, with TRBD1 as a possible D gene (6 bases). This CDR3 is CASSLRPGQGGYEQYF. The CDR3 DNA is TGTGCCAGCAGCTTAAGGCCAGGGCAAGGGGGCTACGAGCAGTACTTC. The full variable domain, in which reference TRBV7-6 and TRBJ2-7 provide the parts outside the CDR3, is GAGVSQSPRYKVTKRGQDVALRCDPISGHVSLYWYRQALGQGPEFLTYFNYEAQQDKSGLPNDRFSAERPEGSISTLTIQRTEQRDSAMYRCASSLRPGQGGYEQYFGPGTRLTVT.